These 9 T cell receptor beta chains came from one sample sequenced in a study of T cell repertoires in cytomegalovirus infection. TCRdb re-called the reads with MiXCR, one entry per CDR3 protein. Altogether more than 400,000 distinct CDR3 sequences are present, about 25% being singletons, with the ten largest covering around 13%. The specimen sequenced was PBMCs. These receptors originate from a human donor in good health (CMV status not recorded). Some clones in this sample may be carry-over from other donors' samples.

This clonotype has more than one count but fewer than ten. The chain is built from TRBV5-1 and TRBJ1-2; 7 bases are a match to TRBD1. The ends lost 2 bases at V and 8 bases at J; junction bases unmatched: 9. CDR3 length: 14 amino acids. CDR1 and CDR2 (germline): SGHRS, YFSETQ. CDR3 region: CASSLTDREHGYTF. Here the CDR3 DNA reads TGCGCCAGCAGCTTAACCGACAGGGAGCACGGCTACACCTTC.

The chain combines TRBV5-1 with TRBJ1-1, with D maybe TRBD1 (5 bases). The germline V and J ends were trimmed by 7 bases and 1 base, with 17 bases remaining between them. The CDR3 length is 15 residues. Germline V lookup: CDR1 SGHRS, CDR2 YFSETQ. The CDR3 is CASAWQLGENTEAFF. As DNA, the CDR3 is TGCGCCAGCGCATGGCAATTGGGGGAGAACACTGAAGCTTTCTTT.

This rearrangement joins TRBV7-6 to TRBJ2-7; TRBD1 aligns across 7 bases. The germline gives CDR1 SGHVS, CDR2 FNYEAQ. The CDR3 contains 14 residues. Trimming at V came to 2 bases and at J to 1 base, leaving 2 bases not matched to a gene. CDR3 coding DNA: TGTGCCAGCAGCTTAATGACAGGGTCCTACGAGCAGTACTTC. It specifies CASSLMTGSYEQYF.

This clonotype has only a few counts. This chain uses TRBV12-3 or TRBV12-4 with TRBJ2-2, with D unresolved. V shed 6 bases and J shed 2 bases, with 10 bases lying between them. The CDR3 contains 14 residues. Here the CDR3 reads CASSSAPNTGELFF. The CDR3 DNA is TGTGCCAGCAGCTCTGCCCCCAACACCGGGGAGCTGTTTTTT.

Regarding this clonotype: A much more abundant neighbour one base away suggests this may be a read error. V is TRBV20-1 and J is TRBJ2-7; 7 bases map to TRBD2. Germline-derived CDR1 and CDR2 are DFQATT and SNEGSKA (reference sequence). The CDR3 loop spans 16 amino acids. After removal of 6 bases from V and 5 bases from J, the junction contained 19 bases not matched to a gene. CDR3 amino acids: CSAPLSGKPIGNEQYF. CDR3 DNA: TGCAGTGCCCCGTTGAGCGGGAAACCCATCGGAAACGAGCAGTACTTC.

This clonotype was observed at least ten times. The genes are TRBV6-5 and TRBJ2-7, with 9 bases aligning to TRBD2. CDR3 length: 16 amino acids. V shed 2 bases, J shed 3 bases, and the junction held 8 bases outside the gene matches. Germline V lookup: CDR1 MNHEY, CDR2 SVGAGI. CDR3 loop: CASSYAAGGSIYEQYF. DNA of the CDR3: TGTGCCAGCAGTTACGCAGCGGGAGGATCAATCTACGAGCAGTACTTC.

The chain carries TRBV25-1 and TRBJ2-1; 10 positions agree with TRBD2. Germline trimming cut 2 bases from V and 6 bases from J; bases unmatched to any gene: 10. The CDR3 covers 17 residues. Germline V gives CDR1 MGHDK, CDR2 SYGVNS. The CDR3 loop is CASSEHQPSGRGNEQFF. The CDR3 DNA reads as TGTGCCAGCAGTGAACATCAGCCTAGCGGGAGAGGCAATGAGCAGTTCTTC.

J is TRBJ2-7 and V is TRBV5-6, with 7 bases identical to TRBD1. V was pared by 0 bases and J by 6 bases, with 6 bases of the junction left unmatched. The CDR3 length is 14 residues. Looked up from germline, CDR1 is SGHDT and CDR2 is YYEEEE. Here the CDR3 DNA reads TGTGCCAGCAGCTTGGGACAGGGTAGGGGCGAGCAGTACGTC. As protein: CASSLGQGRGEQYV.

The chain is built from TRBV10-3 and TRBJ2-7; no definite D call. The V end was cut by 3 bases, the J end by 0 bases, with 6 bases between. CDR1 ENHRY and CDR2 SYGVKD come from the germline V gene. The CDR3 loop spans 13 amino acids. The CDR3 protein is CAISEVFSYEQYF. CDR3 bases: TGTGCCATCAGTGAAGTGTTCTCCTACGAGCAGTACTTC.